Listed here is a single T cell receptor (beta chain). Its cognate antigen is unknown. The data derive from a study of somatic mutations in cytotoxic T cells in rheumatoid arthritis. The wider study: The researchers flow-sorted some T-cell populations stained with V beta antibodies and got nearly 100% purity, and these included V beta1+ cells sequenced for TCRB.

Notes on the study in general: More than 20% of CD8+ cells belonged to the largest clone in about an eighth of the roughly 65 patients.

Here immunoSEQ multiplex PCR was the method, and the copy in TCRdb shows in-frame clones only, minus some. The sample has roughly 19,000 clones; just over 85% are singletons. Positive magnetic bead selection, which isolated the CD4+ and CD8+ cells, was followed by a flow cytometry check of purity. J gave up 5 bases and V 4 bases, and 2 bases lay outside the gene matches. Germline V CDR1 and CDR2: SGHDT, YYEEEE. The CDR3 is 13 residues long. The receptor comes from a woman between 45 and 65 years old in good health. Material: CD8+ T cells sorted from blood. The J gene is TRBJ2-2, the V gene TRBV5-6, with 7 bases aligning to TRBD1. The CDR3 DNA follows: TGTGCCAGCAGCCCGACAGGGACCGGGGAGCTGTTTTTT. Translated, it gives CASSPTGTGELFF.